The rows below give T cell receptor beta chains drawn from one sample of a study of blood T cell repertoires in COVID-19. The table came from immunoSEQ multiplex PCR; TCRdb's copy has only in-frame clones and leaves some out. The data hold about 90,000 clones, with about nine tenths observed a single time. Sequenced sample: peripheral blood. All receptors derive from a male donor with acute or convalescent COVID-19. CDR3s include the opening cysteine and the closing phenylalanine or tryptophan. The D gene is left open where the match is weak. The size entry is marked missing in some rows and otherwise reads once, few, many or a size class.

V	D	J	size	DNA	CDR3
TRBV29-1	.	TRBJ1-1	once	TGCAGCGTTGAAGATCTTCGGGGGAACGGTGAAGCTTTCTTT	CSVEDLRGNGEAFF
TRBV3-1/TRBV3-2	TRBD2	TRBJ2-1	.	TGTGCCAGCAGCCTTAGCGGGGGGGCCTCCGCTGAGCAGTTCTTC	CASSLSGGASAEQFF
TRBV6-4	TRBD2	TRBJ2-3	.	TGTGCCAGCAGTTTGGCGGGGGGGCGAGATACGCAGTATTTT	CASSLAGGRDTQYF
TRBV6-5	.	TRBJ1-6	.	TGTGCCAGCACCGCCAGGGAAAATTCACCCCTCCACTTT	CASTARENSPLHF
TRBV6-6	.	TRBJ2-7	.	TGTGCCAGCAGTATTACAGGTCTCGAGCAGTACTTC	CASSITGLEQYF
TRBV27	TRBD1	TRBJ1-2	.	TGTGCCAGCAGTCCGACAGGGGCCTATGGCTACACCTTC	CASSPTGAYGYTF
TRBV11-3	.	TRBJ1-1	few	TGTGCCAGCAGCTTTGGCGGAAGCGGTGAAGCTTTCTTT	CASSFGGSGEAFF
TRBV6-5	TRBD1	TRBJ1-2	.	TGTGCCAGCAGGGGACAGGTTGCGGGGGACTATGGCTACACCTTC	CASRGQVAGDYGYTF
TRBV6-5	TRBD1	TRBJ1-4	.	TGTGCCAGCAGTCTGACAGGGGAGGTTGAAAAACTGTTTTTT	CASSLTGEVEKLFF
TRBV12-3/TRBV12-4	TRBD1	TRBJ1-6	.	TGTGCCAGCAGCCTGGGACAGAGTTCACCCCTCCACTTT	CASSLGQSSPLHF
TRBV18	.	TRBJ2-7	.	TGTGCCAGCTCACCACAGGGGGATAGCTCCTACGAGCAGTACTTC	CASSPQGDSSYEQYF
TRBV30	.	TRBJ2-7	.	TGTGCCTGGAGCCGCGTAGGACAGTCCTACGAGCAGTACTTC	CAWSRVGQSYEQYF
TRBV6-5	.	TRBJ1-2	few	TGTGCCAGCAGCCCGGACAGAGATAACTATGGCTACACCTTC	CASSPDRDNYGYTF
TRBV5-1	.	TRBJ2-5	.	TGCGCCAGCAGCTTGGGATTTAGGGGGTCAGAGACCCAGTACTTC	CASSLGFRGSETQYF
TRBV7-9	.	TRBJ2-6	.	TGTGCCGGAGAATGGGTTGACGGGGCCAACGTCCTGACTTTC	CAGEWVDGANVLTF
TRBV5-1	TRBD2	TRBJ2-7	.	TGCGCCAGCACCCCCGGGGGGACCAGCTCCTACGAGCAGTACTTC	CASTPGGTSSYEQYF
TRBV6-4	TRBD1	TRBJ1-1	.	TGTGCCAGCAGGCCTCAGGGGGCTGGTGAAGCTTTCTTT	CASRPQGAGEAFF
TRBV3-1/TRBV3-2	.	TRBJ1-3	.	TGTGCCAGCAGCCAAGTTCCCCTAGGCGGAAGCTCTGGAAACACCATATATTTT	CASSQVPLGGSSGNTIYF
TRBV15	TRBD1	TRBJ2-4	.	TGTGCCACCAGCAGATATTCGACAGGGTTGAACATTCAGTACTTC	CATSRYSTGLNIQYF
TRBV20-1	.	TRBJ1-2	.	TGCAGTGCTAGTACAGAGAACTATGGCTACACCTTC	CSASTENYGYTF
TRBV12-5	.	TRBJ2-3	.	TGTGCTAGTGGTTTGGGGCCCACAGATACGCAGTATTTT	CASGLGPTDTQYF
TRBV5-1	TRBD2	TRBJ2-3	.	TGCGCCAGCAGTACCGGGACTAGCGGGACAGATACGCAGTATTTT	CASSTGTSGTDTQYF
TRBV6-5	TRBD2	TRBJ2-1	.	TGTGCCAGCAGTTACGGGACTAGTTTATCCGAGCAGTTCTTC	CASSYGTSLSEQFF
TRBV7-9	TRBD1	TRBJ1-1	.	TGTGCCAGCAGCCCCCCGGGACAGGCTCTGAACACTGAAGCTTTCTTT	CASSPPGQALNTEAFF
TRBV19	.	TRBJ2-5	once	TGTGCCAGTAGTACCAACCAAGAGACCCAGTACTTC	CASSTNQETQYF
TRBV14	TRBD1	TRBJ2-7	.	TGTGCCAGCAGCCCAGGGACAGGGGGCTCCTACGAGCAGTACTTC	CASSPGTGGSYEQYF
TRBV28	.	TRBJ1-1	few	TGTGCCAGCCTCCTATTAGGGGGGAACACTGAAGCTTTCTTT	CASLLLGGNTEAFF
TRBV5-1	TRBD1	TRBJ1-2	.	TGCGCCAGCAGCTCGGGACAGGGGGCGGTCTCGGGCTATGGCTACACCTTC	CASSSGQGAVSGYGYTF
TRBV2	TRBD1	TRBJ2-1	.	TGTGCCAGCAGTGTGGACAGGGGCGATGAGCAGTTCTTC	CASSVDRGDEQFF
TRBV24-1	.	TRBJ2-1	.	TGTGCCACCAGTGATCCTCGACAGGTATACAATGAGCAGTTCTTC	CATSDPRQVYNEQFF
TRBV18	TRBD1	TRBJ1-4	.	TGTGCCAGCTCAGTCCCGGGACAGATGAATGAAAAACTGTTTTTT	CASSVPGQMNEKLFF
TRBV20-1	.	TRBJ1-5	.	TGCAGTGCTAGTCGGGATAGCAATCAGCCCCAGCATTTT	CSASRDSNQPQHF
TRBV3-1/TRBV3-2	.	TRBJ2-1	few	TGTGCCAGCAGCCGATTAGACTATCCAGAGCAGTTCTTC	CASSRLDYPEQFF
TRBV7-2	TRBD1	TRBJ1-2	.	TGTGCCAGCAGCTTGGGGGACAGCGCGTCCTATGGCTACACCTTC	CASSLGDSASYGYTF
TRBV5-1	TRBD1	TRBJ1-2	once	TGCGCCAGCAGCTTGGCCCCCGGACAGGGTTCGGTCTACACCTTC	CASSLAPGQGSVYTF
TRBV7-2	.	TRBJ1-2	.	TGTGCCAGCAGTCTAGTGACAGATCCTAACTATGGCTACACCTTC	CASSLVTDPNYGYTF
TRBV18	.	TRBJ1-2	.	TGTGCCAGCTCACCACCGAACAGGGAAAGGGTTAAAGGTGGCTACACCTTC	CASSPPNRERVKGGYTF
TRBV5-1	TRBD2	TRBJ2-7	.	TGCGCCAGCAGCAGGGAGGGGTCCTACGAGCAGTACTTC	CASSREGSYEQYF
TRBV6-5	.	TRBJ2-3	.	TGTGCCAGCTCCGTATTAGCAGATACGCAGTATTTT	CASSVLADTQYF
TRBV29-1	.	TRBJ2-7	.	TGCAGCGTCGTGGGGGGCTACGAGCAGTACTTC	CSVVGGYEQYF